This T cell receptor (beta chain) came from a study of response to subunit inactivated influenza vaccine. MiXCR, applied by TCRdb to the RT-PCR reads, yields one record per CDR3 protein. The sample carries 450,000 to 500,000 distinct CDR3 sequences, about a tenth recorded once. Study findings and constraints: That few new T cells are recruited by each seasonal influenza vaccination was the authors' suggestion.

This clonotype was seen only a few times. Its antigen is unknown. Germline-derived CDR1 and CDR2 are ENHRY and SYGVKD. The CDR3 sequence is 17 residues long. Trimming stripped 3 bases from V and 3 bases from J, with 20 bases between. This chain links TRBV10-3 with TRBJ1-2; D gene ambiguous. The sample here was PBMCs from blood, taken roughly 47 days after vaccination. The source is a man aged 50 to 60 who received an inactivated influenza vaccine. CDR3 nucleotide sequence: TGTGCCATCAGTGATCTGGGTCGGGTTCAGCATTACTATGGCTACACCTTC. This encodes CAISDLGRVQHYYGYTF.